This TCR beta chain originates from a study of low-dose radiotherapy and immunotherapy resistance in tumors. Across the study: Cohort 1 was given 0.5 Gy per fraction every 2 weeks, for 6.5 Gy total.

Germline V gene sequence: CDR1 SGHRS, CDR2 YFSETQ. The CDR3 totals 14 residues. V lost 0 bases, J lost 5 bases, and 11 bases lay in between. With TRAV- and TRBV-specific primers, first-strand cDNA was made, covering the alpha and beta chains. The authors ran 20 PCR cycles to amplify TCRs with a constant-region primer and V-primer adapter. It was by in vitro transcription that isolated mRNA was amplified. TCRdb re-derived calls from the reads in MiXCR, one entry per CDR3 protein. The data show about 89,000 distinct CDR3 sequences, more than 8% seen once. Many counts were recorded for this clonotype. Time point defined: before trial treatment. Along with nivolumab and ipilimumab, donors received aspirin, low-dose cyclophosphamide and low-dose radiotherapy.

Sample: PBMCs, taken before treatment. The rearrangement joins TRBV5-1 to TRBJ1-1; unclear D gene. This sequence originates from a male donor with prostate cancer. The CDR3 sequence: CASSLGEGVTEAFF. CDR3 coding DNA: TGCGCCAGCAGCTTGGGTGAAGGCGTTACTGAAGCTTTCTTT.